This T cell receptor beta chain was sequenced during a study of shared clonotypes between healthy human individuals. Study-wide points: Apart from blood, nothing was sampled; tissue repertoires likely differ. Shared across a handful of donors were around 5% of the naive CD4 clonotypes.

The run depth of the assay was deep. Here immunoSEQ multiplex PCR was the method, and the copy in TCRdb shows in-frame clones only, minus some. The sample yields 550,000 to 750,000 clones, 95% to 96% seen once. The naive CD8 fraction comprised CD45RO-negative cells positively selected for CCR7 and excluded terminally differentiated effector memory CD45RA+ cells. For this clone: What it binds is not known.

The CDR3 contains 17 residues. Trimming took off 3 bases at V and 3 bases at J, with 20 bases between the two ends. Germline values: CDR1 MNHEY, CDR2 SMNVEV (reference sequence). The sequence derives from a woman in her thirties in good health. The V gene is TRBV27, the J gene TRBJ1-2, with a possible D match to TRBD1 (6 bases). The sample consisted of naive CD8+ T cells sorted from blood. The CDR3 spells CASSFSSGAMIHYGYTF. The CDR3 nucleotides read TGTGCCAGCAGTTTTTCCTCGGGGGCGATGATTCACTATGGCTACACCTTC.